A single sample gave rise to the 11 T cell receptor beta chains below, sequenced in a study of CD8 T cells in Susac syndrome. Random hexamers primed reverse transcription of roughly 0.5 to 1 ug RNA. TCRdb used MiXCR to reprocess the immunoSEQ multiplex PCR reads, holding one entry per CDR3 protein. This table holds some 170,000 distinct CDR3 sequences, approximately 93% found once. Specimen: CD4+ T cells from PBMCs. Receptors originate from a human donor with multiple sclerosis.

This clonotype has only one observation. The V call is TRBV6-5, the J call TRBJ1-1, with D unresolved. The CDR3 is made up of 12 amino acids. Deletions cut 5 bases from V and 10 bases from J, with 14 bases between. Germline-derived CDR1 and CDR2 are MNHEY and SVGAGI. The CDR3 loop reads CASSHRTRGAFF. As DNA, the CDR3 is TGTGCCAGCAGTCACCGGACCCGGGGAGCTTTCTTT.

V usage is TRBV27 and J usage is TRBJ2-3, with TRBD2 matching over 8 bases. After removal of 4 bases from V and 0 bases from J, the junction contained 6 bases not matched to a gene. This CDR3 is built from 16 residues. CDR1 is MNHEY, CDR2 SMNVEV, per germline (reference sequence). The CDR3 loop is CASSSRLASSTDTQYF. The CDR3 DNA reads TGTGCCAGCAGTTCCAGACTAGCGTCTAGCACAGATACGCAGTATTTT.

The chain carries TRBV20-1 and TRBJ1-2; TRBD1 is a possible D gene (6 bases). Trimming took off 7 bases at V and 8 bases at J, with 17 bases between the two ends. Germline V gene sequence: CDR1 DFQATT, CDR2 SNEGSKA (reference sequence). The CDR3 is made up of 12 amino acids. The CDR3 reads CSVLNPGVGYTF. In DNA form, the CDR3 reads TGCAGTGTCCTCAATCCAGGGGTCGGCTACACCTTC.

The genes are TRBV9 and TRBJ2-7; 7 nucleotides agree with TRBD2. V was pared by 2 bases and J by 0 bases, with 8 bases of the junction left unmatched. Per germline, CDR1 SGDLS and CDR2 YYNGEE. The CDR3 totals 16 residues. The CDR3 DNA is TGTGCCAGCAGCGTGGGAGGGCAGATCGACTCCTACGAGCAGTACTTC. It specifies CASSVGGQIDSYEQYF.

This chain uses TRBV6-5 with TRBJ1-2; weak D call: TRBD1 (5 bases). CDR1 and CDR2 from the germline V gene are MNHEY and SVGAGI. The CDR3 extends over 14 amino acids. Trimming removed 6 bases from V and 4 bases from J, with 15 bases in between. CDR3 DNA: TGTGCCAGCAGACCTCCGACAGACCCCTATGGCTACACCTTC. It specifies CASRPPTDPYGYTF.

The chain combines TRBV12-3 or TRBV12-4 with TRBJ2-1; 10 bases are shared with TRBD2. The CDR3 has 17 amino acids. The V segment lost 2 bases and the J segment 6 bases; nucleotides outside the gene matches: 10. The CDR3 loop reads CASSLPSGRARFNEQFF. CDR3 bases: TGTGCCAGCAGTTTACCCAGCGGGAGGGCCAGGTTCAATGAGCAGTTCTTC.

The chain recombines TRBV11-3 with TRBJ2-3; tentatively, D is TRBD1 (6 bases). The CDR3 loop spans 12 amino acids. Germline CDR1 is SGHNT and CDR2 is YENEEA. V lost 4 bases and J lost 6, with 8 bases in between. For the CDR3, the DNA is TGTGCCAGCAGCTCAACAGGGGATACGCAGTATTTT. It is translated as CASSSTGDTQYF.

V is TRBV3-1 and J is TRBJ2-7, with 8 nucleotides matching TRBD1. This CDR3 has 18 residues. CDR1 and CDR2 (germline): LGHDT, YNNKEL (reference sequence). Unmatched junction bases numbered 15, after V lost 5 bases and J lost 0 bases. The CDR3 protein is CASSKSQTRDRISYEQYF. The CDR3 DNA reads TGTGCCAGCAGCAAAAGTCAGACCCGGGACAGGATCTCCTACGAGCAGTACTTC.

The chain carries TRBV3-1 and TRBJ2-3, with TRBD2 identical over 11 bases. In germline, CDR1 is LGHDT, CDR2 YNNKEL (reference sequence). The CDR3 totals 18 residues. V lost 1 base and J lost 7; bases outside the gene matches: 13. DNA for the CDR3: TGTGCCAGCAGCCAAGCCGGGACTAGCGGTCTTTCCTACCATACGCAGTATTTT. Translating it yields CASSQAGTSGLSYHTQYF.

This clonotype was recorded only once. The chain has TRBV5-1 and TRBJ1-6, with D maybe TRBD1 (5 bases). V was trimmed by 3 bases and J by 7 bases, leaving 17 bases between them. The CDR3 sequence is 16 residues long. Per germline, CDR1 SGHRS and CDR2 YFSETQ. In DNA form, the CDR3 reads TGCGCCAGCAGCTCACAAGGGGACGTGAGGAATTCACCCCTCCACTTT. It codes for CASSSQGDVRNSPLHF.

J is TRBJ2-1 and V is TRBV29-1; D gene ambiguous. Trimming pared 4 bases from V and 8 bases from J, leaving 6 bases between. This CDR3 contains 10 residues. Germline-derived CDR1 and CDR2 are SQVTM and ANQGSEA. Here the CDR3 DNA reads TGCAGCGTTGCTCGGGATGAGCAGTTCTTC. Amino acid sequence: CSVARDEQFF.